The 19 T cell receptor beta chains listed next were all sequenced from one sample in a study of cytomegalovirus exposure and HLA in healthy donors. Data came from immunoSEQ multiplex PCR; TCRdb stores just in-frame clones and leaves some out. Here the sample spans about 200,000 clones, about 82% being singletons. The sequenced sample was PBMCs. The origin of the receptors is a woman aged 18-35 years in good health and CMV-seronegative.

In this sample, this clone turned up a few times. The V gene is TRBV10-2, the J gene TRBJ2-1; 11 positions match TRBD2. The ends lost 8 bases at V and 10 bases at J; junction bases unmatched: 13. Germline CDR1 reads WSHSY; CDR2 reads SAAADI. There are 15 residues in the CDR3. The CDR3 sequence: CASQLAGGPQGEQFF. CDR3 in DNA: TGCGCCAGCCAGTTAGCGGGAGGGCCCCAGGGGGAGCAGTTCTTC.

This clone has a single count. The chain has TRBV15 and TRBJ2-1; a weak D match, TRBD2 (5 bases). The CDR3 is 10 amino acids. Germline CDR1 LNHNV, CDR2 YYDKDF (reference sequence). Trimming took 8 bases from V and 9 from J, leaving 8 bases between them. The CDR3 loop is CATGSREQFF. The CDR3 bases are TGTGCCACCGGGAGTCGTGAGCAGTTCTTC.

This chain links TRBV10-3 with TRBJ1-1; 7 nucleotides agree with TRBD1. CDR1 is ENHRY, CDR2 SYGVKD, per germline. J was trimmed by 0 bases and V by 11 bases; bases with no gene match: 6. This CDR3 is 13 amino acids long. The CDR3 nucleotides read TGTGCCTCGGAAGGGACAGTGAACACTGAAGCTTTCTTT. Its protein product is CASEGTVNTEAFF.

This rearrangement joins TRBV19 to TRBJ2-5; weak D call: TRBD2 (6 bases). CDR1 LNHDA and CDR2 SQIVND come from the germline V gene (reference sequence). Trimming pared 9 bases from V and 5 bases from J, leaving 22 bases between. This CDR3 comprises 15 residues. In DNA, the CDR3 is TGTGCCAGCAACACCAAAAACGGGGGAGTGGAGACCCAGTACTTC. Its protein is CASNTKNGGVETQYF.

This chain links TRBV5-1 with TRBJ2-6; D not certain. Between the trimmed V and J ends, which lost 4 bases and 0 bases, there was a span of 8 bases. Germline V CDR1 and CDR2: SGHRS, YFSETQ. The CDR3 contains 15 residues. The CDR3 nucleotides are TGCGCCAGCAGCCTACAGAACTCTGGGGCCAACGTCCTGACTTTC. Translated: CASSLQNSGANVLTF.

The chain links TRBV5-1 to TRBJ1-5; tentative D call: TRBD1 (5 bases). The CDR3 spans 14 residues. With 1 base removed from V and 4 bases from J, the gap between germline ends came to 9 bases. Looked up from germline, CDR1 is SGHRS and CDR2 is YFSETQ. The CDR3 bases are TGCGCCAGCAGCTTGTCAGGGTTAAATCAGCCCCAGCATTTT. Translating gives CASSLSGLNQPQHF.

The chain employs TRBV6-5 and TRBJ1-1; D gene uncertain. V was cut by 3 bases and J by 1 base, with 15 bases left in between. The CDR3 extends over 16 amino acids. From germline, CDR1 is MNHEY and CDR2 SVGAGI. The DNA of the CDR3 is TGTGCCAGCAGTTATAGGAGTACCCAAGGGAACACTGAAGCTTTCTTT. It specifies CASSYRSTQGNTEAFF.

This sequence joins TRBV6-5 and TRBJ1-2; 9 bases fit TRBD1. CDR1 MNHEY and CDR2 SVGAGI come from the germline V gene. This CDR3 has 14 residues. The V and J ends lost 4 bases and 7 bases, in that order; junction bases with no gene match: 7. CDR3 in amino acids: CASSFADRGGGYTF. CDR3 nucleotides: TGTGCCAGCAGTTTCGCGGACAGGGGAGGTGGCTACACCTTC.

The V and J genes are TRBV10-2 and TRBJ2-7; a possible D gene is TRBD2 (6 bases). Germline V gene lookup returns CDR1 WSHSY and CDR2 SAAADI. The CDR3 sequence is 15 residues long. Trimming removed 2 bases at V and 6 bases at J, with 17 bases between. The CDR3 spells CASSEPKGGPSEQYF. The CDR3, as DNA: TGCGCCAGCAGTGAGCCGAAGGGAGGACCGTCCGAGCAGTACTTC.

The chain carries TRBV27 and TRBJ1-5; 7 bases agree with TRBD1. Germline loops: CDR1 MNHEY, CDR2 SMNVEV (reference sequence). The V segment lost 5 bases and the J segment 0 bases; nucleotides outside the gene matches: 13. CDR3 length: 18 amino acids. The CDR3 DNA reads TGTGCCAGCAGTACTCGTCCGGGACAGCCATATAGCAATCAGCCCCAGCATTTT. Translating it yields CASSTRPGQPYSNQPQHF.

This clone was picked up one time. V usage is TRBV5-4 and J usage is TRBJ1-2; 10 bases fit TRBD1. This CDR3 has 14 residues. Germline CDR1 and CDR2: SGHNT and YYREEE (reference sequence). With V trimmed by 1 base and J by 9 bases, 6 bases remained unmatched. The CDR3: CASSLRDRGESYTF. For the CDR3, the DNA is TGTGCCAGCAGCTTGAGGGACAGGGGAGAGAGCTACACCTTC.

This clone was seen a handful of times. J is TRBJ2-7 and V is TRBV7-6; D perhaps matches TRBD2 (5 bases). The germline V gene encodes CDR1 SGHVS and CDR2 FNYEAQ. CDR3 length: 12 amino acids. Trimming left V 4 bases short and J 7 bases short, with 11 bases between. CDR3 sequence: CASSSHGVEQYF. The CDR3 DNA is TGTGCCAGCAGCTCCCACGGGGTGGAGCAGTACTTC.

The genes are TRBV11-2 and TRBJ2-1; 9 bases line up with TRBD2. The CDR3 has 14 amino acids. V lost 3 bases, J lost 8 bases, and 5 bases stayed unmatched. Germline V gene lookup returns CDR1 SGHAT and CDR2 FQNNGV. CDR3 bases: TGTGCCAGCAGCTTCAGGCGGGAGGGCCATGAGCAGTTCTTC. Its protein product is CASSFRREGHEQFF.

V usage is TRBV18 and J usage is TRBJ2-1; 8 bases line up with TRBD2. The V gene end was trimmed by 6 bases and the J gene end by 2 bases; junction bases not matched to a gene: 6. The length of the CDR3 is 15 residues. The germline V gene encodes CDR1 KGHSH and CDR2 LQKENI. Here the CDR3 DNA reads TGTGCCAGCTCTTTCAGCGGGAGCCCCTACAATGAGCAGTTCTTC. Translated: CASSFSGSPYNEQFF.

This clone came up many times. CDR3 protein: CATLGTSGRGQETQYF. The DNA of the CDR3 is TGTGCCACCCTCGGGACTAGCGGGAGAGGACAAGAGACCCAGTACTTC. The chain links TRBV19 to TRBJ2-5; TRBD2 matches at 14 bases. This CDR3 is 16 amino acids long. V was pared by 10 bases and J by 2 bases, with 9 bases of the junction left unmatched. The germline V gene has CDR1 LNHDA and CDR2 SQIVND (reference sequence).

This chain joins TRBV21-1 and TRBJ1-5; TRBD1 is the table's D call, not checked against the DNA. TRBV21-1 is noted as a pseudogene. The CDR3 loop spans 19 amino acids. In DNA form, the CDR3 reads TGTGCCAGCAGCAAAGCGTATGGGACAGTCAATAATAGCAATCAGCCCCAGCATTTT. This codes for CASSKAYGTVNNSNQPQHF.

V usage is TRBV27 and J usage is TRBJ1-1, with D perhaps matching TRBD1 (5 bases). Germline V gene data show CDR1 as MNHEY and CDR2 as SMNVEV (reference sequence). CDR3 length: 15 amino acids. The V end was cut by 4 bases, the J end by 2 bases, with 14 bases between. CDR3 sequence (DNA): TGTGCCAGCAGTTCGTACGGGGGATTTAACACTGAAGCTTTCTTT. The encoded protein is CASSSYGGFNTEAFF.

J is TRBJ2-3 and V is TRBV9; maybe TRBD2 (7 bases). The CDR3 is 16 residues long. CDR1 is SGDLS and CDR2 is YYNGEE in the germline V gene. The V gene lost 0 bases and the J gene lost 3 bases, with 14 bases spanning the gap. CDR3 protein: CASSVGGGHQTDTQYF. The CDR3 DNA sequence: TGTGCCAGCAGCGTAGGCGGGGGACACCAAACAGATACGCAGTATTTT.

The chain is built from TRBV7-9 and TRBJ2-7; no firm D call. The germline V and J ends were trimmed by 2 bases and 2 bases, with 13 bases remaining between them. Germline CDR1 SEHNR, CDR2 FQNEAQ (reference sequence). The CDR3 has 15 amino acids. This CDR3 is CASSLRSGATYEQYF. The CDR3 DNA sequence: TGTGCCAGCAGCTTAAGGTCCGGAGCAACCTACGAGCAGTACTTC.